This T cell receptor (beta chain) was documented in a study of shared clonotypes between healthy human individuals. Study-level background: CD8 memory received one plate per donor, CD8 naive two, CD4 memory three and CD4 naive three.

Turning to this clone: Its target is unknown.

Once extracted for a subset, genomic DNA was divided evenly among several immunoSEQ plates. The table came from immunoSEQ multiplex PCR; TCRdb's copy has only in-frame clones and leaves some out. This sample has 2 million to 2.5 million clones, with 95% found just once. V was cut by 6 bases and J by 0 bases, with 8 bases left in between. The CDR3 runs 13 residues. Germline V gene lookup returns CDR1 SNHLY and CDR2 FYNNEI. Points from the study as a whole: In contrast to clonotypes shared by all four donors, non-shared clonotypes had lower generation probabilities. Around 5% was the fraction of naive CD4 clonotypes found shared across a few donors.

The chain combines TRBV2 with TRBJ2-5, with D unresolved. Source material: naive CD4+ T cells sorted from blood. Described subset: CD45RA+ positively selected. The TCR was taken from a man between 18 and 29 years old in good health. The DNA of the CDR3 is TGTGCCAGCAGCGGCCGACACCAAGAGACCCAGTACTTC. Protein product: CASSGRHQETQYF.